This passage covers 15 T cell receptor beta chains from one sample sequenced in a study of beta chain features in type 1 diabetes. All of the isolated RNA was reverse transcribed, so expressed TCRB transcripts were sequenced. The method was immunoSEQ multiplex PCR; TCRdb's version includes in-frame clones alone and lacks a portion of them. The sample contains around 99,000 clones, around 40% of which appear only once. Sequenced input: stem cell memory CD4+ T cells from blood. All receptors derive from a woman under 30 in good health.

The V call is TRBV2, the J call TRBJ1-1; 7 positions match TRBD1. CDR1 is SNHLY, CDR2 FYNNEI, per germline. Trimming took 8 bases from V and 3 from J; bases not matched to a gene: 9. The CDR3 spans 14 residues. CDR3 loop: CASLVGTDYTEAFF. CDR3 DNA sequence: TGTGCCAGCTTGGTCGGGACAGACTACACTGAAGCTTTCTTT.

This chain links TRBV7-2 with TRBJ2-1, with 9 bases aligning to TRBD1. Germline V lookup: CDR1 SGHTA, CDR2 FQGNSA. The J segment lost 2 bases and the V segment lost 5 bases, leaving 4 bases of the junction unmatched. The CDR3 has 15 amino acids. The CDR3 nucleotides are TGTGCCAGCAGCCCTGACAGGGGGACCTACAATGAGCAGTTCTTC. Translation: CASSPDRGTYNEQFF.

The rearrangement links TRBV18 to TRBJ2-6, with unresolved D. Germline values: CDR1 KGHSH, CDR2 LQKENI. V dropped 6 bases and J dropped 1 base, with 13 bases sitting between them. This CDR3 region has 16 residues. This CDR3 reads CASSQPLGSGANVLTF. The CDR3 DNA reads TGTGCCAGCTCCCAGCCCCTAGGTTCTGGGGCCAACGTCCTGACTTTC. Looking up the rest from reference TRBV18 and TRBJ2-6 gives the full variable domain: NAGVMQNPRHLVRRRGQEARLRCSPMKGHSHVYWYRQLPEEGLKFMVYLQKENIIDESGMPKERFSAEFPKEGPSILRIQQVVRGDSAAYFCASSQPLGSGANVLTFGAGSRLTVL.

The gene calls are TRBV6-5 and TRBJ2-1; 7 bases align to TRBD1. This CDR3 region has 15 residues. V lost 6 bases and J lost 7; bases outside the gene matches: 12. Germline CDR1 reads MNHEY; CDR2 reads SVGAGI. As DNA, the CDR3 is TGTGCCAGCAGACAGACAGGGAGAGTAGAGAATGAGCAGTTCTTC. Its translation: CASRQTGRVENEQFF.

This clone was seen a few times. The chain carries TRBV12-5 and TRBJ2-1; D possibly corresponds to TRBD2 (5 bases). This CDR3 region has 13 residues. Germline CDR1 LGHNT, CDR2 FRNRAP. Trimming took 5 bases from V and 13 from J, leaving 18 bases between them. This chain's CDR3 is CASGPHLRDSQFF. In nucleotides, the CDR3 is TGTGCTAGTGGTCCCCATCTCCGGGATAGTCAGTTCTTC.

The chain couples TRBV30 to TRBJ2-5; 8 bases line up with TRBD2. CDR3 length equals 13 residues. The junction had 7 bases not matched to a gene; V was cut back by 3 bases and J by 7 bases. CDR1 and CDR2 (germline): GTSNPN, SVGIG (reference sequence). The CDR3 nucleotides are TGTGCCTGGAGCCCCGGACTAGCAGGGACCCAGTACTTC. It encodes CAWSPGLAGTQYF.

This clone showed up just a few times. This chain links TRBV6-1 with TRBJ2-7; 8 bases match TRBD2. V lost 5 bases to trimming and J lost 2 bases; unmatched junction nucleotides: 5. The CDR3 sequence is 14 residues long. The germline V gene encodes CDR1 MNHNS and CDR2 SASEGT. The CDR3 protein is CASSFGTRTYEQYF. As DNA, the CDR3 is TGTGCCAGCAGTTTCGGGACTAGGACCTACGAGCAGTACTTC.

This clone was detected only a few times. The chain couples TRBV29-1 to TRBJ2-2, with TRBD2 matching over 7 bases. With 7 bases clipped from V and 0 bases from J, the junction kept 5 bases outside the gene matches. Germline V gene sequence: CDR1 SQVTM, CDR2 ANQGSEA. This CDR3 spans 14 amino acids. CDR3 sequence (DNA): TGCAGCGGGAAAGCGGGGTCGAACACCGGGGAGCTGTTTTTT. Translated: CSGKAGSNTGELFF.

DNA for the CDR3: TGTGCCAGTAGTCCGGGGGATACCTACGAGCAGTACTTC. It is translated as CASSPGDTYEQYF. The chain joins TRBV19 to TRBJ2-7; weak D call: TRBD2 (6 bases). Germline V lookup: CDR1 LNHDA, CDR2 SQIVND (reference sequence). The CDR3 is 13 amino acids. With 5 bases removed from V and 2 bases from J, the gap between germline ends came to 10 bases.

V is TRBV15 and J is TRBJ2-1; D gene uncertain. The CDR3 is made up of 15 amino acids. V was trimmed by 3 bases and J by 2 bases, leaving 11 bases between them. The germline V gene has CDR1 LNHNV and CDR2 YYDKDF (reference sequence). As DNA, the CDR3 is TGTGCCACCAGCAGTACTGGGCTGCCCTACAATGAGCAGTTCTTC. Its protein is CATSSTGLPYNEQFF.

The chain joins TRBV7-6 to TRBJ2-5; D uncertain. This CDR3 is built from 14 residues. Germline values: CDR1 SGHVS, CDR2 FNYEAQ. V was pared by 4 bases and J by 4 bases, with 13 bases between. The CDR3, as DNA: TGTGCCAGCAGCTCAAGACGGGTAGGAGAGACCCAGTACTTC. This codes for CASSSRRVGETQYF.

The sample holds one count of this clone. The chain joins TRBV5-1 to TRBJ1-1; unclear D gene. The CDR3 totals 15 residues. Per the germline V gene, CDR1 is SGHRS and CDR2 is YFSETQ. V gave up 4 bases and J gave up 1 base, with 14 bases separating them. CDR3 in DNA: TGCGCCAGCAGCGGGCGGGCCCTTTCGAACACTGAAGCTTTCTTT. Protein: CASSGRALSNTEAFF.

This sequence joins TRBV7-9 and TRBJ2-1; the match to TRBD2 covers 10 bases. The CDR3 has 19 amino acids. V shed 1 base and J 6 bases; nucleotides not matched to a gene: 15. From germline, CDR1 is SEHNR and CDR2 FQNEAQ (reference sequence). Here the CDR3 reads CASSLVIVVGTSGINEQFF. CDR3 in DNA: TGTGCCAGCAGCTTAGTGATTGTAGTAGGTACTAGCGGGATCAATGAGCAGTTCTTC.

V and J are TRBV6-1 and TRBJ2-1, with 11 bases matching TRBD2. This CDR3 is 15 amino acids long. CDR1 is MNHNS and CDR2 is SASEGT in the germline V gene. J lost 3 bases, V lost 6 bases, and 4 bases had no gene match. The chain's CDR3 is CASRTGTSGYNEQFF. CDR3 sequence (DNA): TGTGCCAGCAGGACCGGGACTAGCGGCTACAATGAGCAGTTCTTC.

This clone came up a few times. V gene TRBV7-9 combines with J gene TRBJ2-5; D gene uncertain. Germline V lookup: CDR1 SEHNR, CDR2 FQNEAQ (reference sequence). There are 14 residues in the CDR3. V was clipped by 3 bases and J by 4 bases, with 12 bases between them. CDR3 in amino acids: CASSFHSMSETQYF. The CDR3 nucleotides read TGTGCCAGCAGCTTCCATAGTATGTCAGAGACCCAGTACTTC.